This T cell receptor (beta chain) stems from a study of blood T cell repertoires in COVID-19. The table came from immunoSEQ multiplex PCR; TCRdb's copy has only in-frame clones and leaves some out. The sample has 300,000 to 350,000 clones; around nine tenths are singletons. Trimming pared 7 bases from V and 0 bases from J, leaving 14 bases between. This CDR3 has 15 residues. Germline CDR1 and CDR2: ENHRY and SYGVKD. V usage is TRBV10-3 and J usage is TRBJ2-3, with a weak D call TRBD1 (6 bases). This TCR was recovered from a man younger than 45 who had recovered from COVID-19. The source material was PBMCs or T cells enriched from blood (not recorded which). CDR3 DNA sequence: TGTGCCATCACTCAACCGGGACAAAGCACAGATACGCAGTATTTT. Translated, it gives CAITQPGQSTDTQYF.